The 31 T cell receptor beta chains given below trace back to one sample, sequenced in a study of T cells in Graves' hyperthyroidism and ophthalmopathy. Amplification of TCR beta CDR3 regions used RNA as the template. HTBI primers were the set used in a first-round RT-PCR of the TCR CDR3. TCRdb itself ran the multiplex PCR reads through MiXCR, one entry per CDR3 protein. The repertoire holds around 690,000 distinct CDR3 sequences, with roughly a sixth as singletons. The sample was blood. Receptor source: a man aged 50 or older with Graves' hyperthyroidism.

This clonotype was counted a few times. The chain carries TRBV25-1 and TRBJ2-6; D gene ambiguous. Germline CDR1 is MGHDK and CDR2 is SYGVNS. Trimming took off 1 base at V and 0 bases at J, with 13 bases between the two ends. The CDR3 is 18 residues long. CDR3 DNA: TGTGCCAGCAGTGAATCCACTGTTGGGAACTCTGGGGCCAACGTCCTGACTTTC. Translation gives CASSESTVGNSGANVLTF. Variable domain in full (rest from reference TRBV25-1 and TRBJ2-6): EADIYQTPRYLVIGTGKKITLECSQTMGHDKMYWYQQDPGMELHLIHYSYGVNSTEKGDLSSESTVSRIRTEHFPLTLESARPSHTSQYLCASSESTVGNSGANVLTFGAGSRLTVL.

The chain carries TRBV6-1 and TRBJ2-7; D is possibly TRBD2 (7 bases). V gave up 6 bases and J gave up 0 bases, with 12 bases separating them. Germline V gene data show CDR1 as MNHNS and CDR2 as SASEGT. The CDR3 is 14 residues long. This CDR3 is CASRKRDNSYEQYF. CDR3 DNA sequence: TGTGCCAGCAGGAAGCGGGACAACTCCTACGAGCAGTACTTC.

For this clonotype: Possible read error: a much larger clone is one base away. V and J are TRBV6-4 and TRBJ2-7, with 8 bases aligning to TRBD1. Germline assignment: CDR1 MRHNA and CDR2 SNTAGT. Germline trimming cut 6 bases from V and 5 bases from J; bases unmatched to any gene: 3. The CDR3 consists of 12 residues. The chain's CDR3 is CASSATGDEQYF. The CDR3 DNA reads TGTGCCAGCAGCGCGACAGGGGACGAGCAGTACTTC.

This clonotype was seen a few times. A read error may explain this, as a much larger clone is one base away. The rearrangement uses TRBV2 and TRBJ2-1; 11 positions match TRBD2. Germline assignment: CDR1 SNHLY and CDR2 FYNNEI. This CDR3 has 16 residues. The CDR3 loop reads CAGSDVAGGHYNEQFF. The CDR3, as DNA: TGTGCCGGCAGTGACGTAGCGGGAGGGCATTACAATGAGCAGTTCTTC.

This clonotype has ten or more counts. V and J are TRBV5-1 and TRBJ2-3, with 8 bases fitting TRBD2. CDR1 and CDR2 from the germline V gene are SGHRS and YFSETQ. V trimming: 1 base; J trimming: 1 base; junction bases outside the gene matches: 8. The CDR3 contains 17 residues. As DNA, the CDR3 is TGCGCCAGCAGCTTGTGGACGGGAGGGCGCGGCACAGATACGCAGTATTTT. This encodes CASSLWTGGRGTDTQYF.

This clonotype was observed a few times. This chain links TRBV29-1 with TRBJ2-7; D is ambiguous. The germline gives CDR1 SQVTM, CDR2 ANQGSEA. Trimming removed 2 bases at V and 2 bases at J, with 7 bases between. The CDR3 contains 12 residues. The CDR3 protein is CSVETETYEQYF. CDR3 nucleotide sequence: TGCAGCGTTGAAACTGAAACCTACGAGCAGTACTTC.

The chain carries TRBV4-1 and TRBJ2-2; 7 nucleotides match TRBD1. The CDR3 has 15 residues. The J segment lost 2 bases and the V segment lost 3 bases, leaving 3 bases of the junction unmatched. Germline CDR1 and CDR2: MGHRA and YSYEKL. CDR3 loop: CASSQGDRNTGELFF. CDR3 bases: TGCGCCAGCAGCCAGGGGGACAGAAACACCGGGGAGCTGTTTTTT.

This clonotype was picked up many times. The CDR3 DNA reads TGCGCCAGCAGCTTGGTTCCCGACAGGACGATTGGATCCGAGCAGTACTTC. Its protein product is CASSLVPDRTIGSEQYF. V is TRBV5-1 and J is TRBJ2-7; the D gene is possibly TRBD1 (6 bases). V was clipped by 0 bases and J by 6 bases, with 22 bases between them. CDR3 size: 17 residues. CDR1 and CDR2 (germline): SGHRS, YFSETQ.

Regarding this clonotype: Given the absence of the conserved phenylalanine or tryptophan at the CDR3 end, a read error is likely. V gene TRBV10-3 combines with J gene TRBJ2-3; TRBD1 aligns across 7 bases. Germline V CDR1 and CDR2: ENHRY, SYGVKD. The length of the CDR3 is 15 residues. The V segment lost 4 bases and the J segment 2 bases; nucleotides outside the gene matches: 6. The DNA of the CDR3 is TGTGCCATCAGTGGCCGACAGGGATCCACAGATACGCAGTATCTT. As protein: CAISGRQGSTDTQYL.

At least ten counts were recorded for this clonotype. The rearrangement joins TRBV5-1 to TRBJ1-1; D is unresolved. This CDR3 is built from 14 residues. With 0 bases removed from V and 4 bases from J, the gap between germline ends came to 10 bases. Per the germline V gene, CDR1 is SGHRS and CDR2 is YFSETQ. The CDR3 DNA is TGCGCCAGCAGCTTGGTTAATTGGGGCACTGAAGCTTTCTTT. Translation: CASSLVNWGTEAFF.

This clonotype appeared many times. The gene calls are TRBV20-1 and TRBJ2-5; a weak D match, TRBD2 (6 bases). Looked up from germline, CDR1 is DFQATT and CDR2 is SNEGSKA (reference sequence). The CDR3 sequence is 15 residues long. V dropped 4 bases and J dropped 5 bases, with 20 bases sitting between them. This chain's CDR3 is CSATLNRELGETQYF. The CDR3 coding sequence is TGCAGTGCTACGCTAAATCGGGAGCTCGGGGAGACCCAGTACTTC.

This clonotype was found many times. V gene TRBV28 combines with J gene TRBJ2-1, with 8 positions matching TRBD2. There are 18 residues in the CDR3. J was trimmed by 4 bases and V by 1 base; bases with no gene match: 12. Germline V gene lookup returns CDR1 MDHEN and CDR2 SYDVKM. CDR3 DNA sequence: TGTGCCAGCAGTTTATTCGGCAGACTGGGGACTAGGTACAATGAGCAGTTCTTC. This codes for CASSLFGRLGTRYNEQFF. The full variable domain, rest sourced from reference TRBV28 and TRBJ2-1, is DVKVTQSSRYLVKRTGEKVFLECVQDMDHENMFWYRQDPGLGLRLIYFSYDVKMKEKGDIPEGYSVSREKKERFSLILESASTNQTSMYLCASSLFGRLGTRYNEQFFGPGTRLTVL.

This clonotype came up many times. V and J are TRBV28 and TRBJ1-5, with 8 bases that match TRBD1. The CDR3 runs to 15 residues. CDR1 and CDR2 from the germline V gene are MDHEN and SYDVKM. V lost 3 bases and J lost 6; bases outside the gene matches: 7. CDR3 nucleotide sequence: TGTGCCAGCAGTTTCCGACAGGGGATTAGTCAGCCCCAGCATTTT. As protein: CASSFRQGISQPQHF.

V and J are TRBV6-1 and TRBJ2-7; no clear D. The V gene lost 9 bases and the J gene lost 0 bases, with 18 bases spanning the gap. Germline V gives CDR1 MNHNS, CDR2 SASEGT. This CDR3 spans 15 amino acids. The CDR3 sequence is CARRGRVKDSYEQYV. The CDR3 coding sequence is TGTGCCAGACGAGGTAGGGTGAAGGACTCCTACGAGCAGTACGTC.

The genes are TRBV28 and TRBJ2-2; TRBD2 matches 10 bases. The CDR3 contains 17 residues. The V gene's germline CDR1 is MDHEN and CDR2 SYDVKM. J lost 6 bases, V lost 5 bases, and 12 bases had no gene match. In DNA, the CDR3 is TGTGCCAGCAGTCCCGATACGCGGCTAGCGGGGGCCGGGGAGCTGTTTTTT. This codes for CASSPDTRLAGAGELFF.

The sample holds many counts of this clonotype. This chain joins TRBV10-3 and TRBJ2-2; possible D gene TRBD1, 6 bases. CDR1 and CDR2 (germline): ENHRY, SYGVKD. Trimming removed 9 bases from V and 2 bases from J, with 13 bases in between. The CDR3 is made up of 14 amino acids. CDR3 in amino acids: CAMPGQTNTGELFF. The CDR3 coding sequence is TGTGCCATGCCGGGACAAACTAACACCGGGGAGCTGTTTTTT.

Ten or more counts support this clonotype. The chain carries TRBV2 and TRBJ2-7; 8 nucleotides line up with TRBD2. The CDR3 extends over 15 amino acids. Germline CDR1 and CDR2: SNHLY and FYNNEI. V lost 5 bases, J lost 6 bases, and 12 bases stayed unmatched. The DNA of the CDR3 is TGTGCCAGCAGTTGGAGTTCGGCGGGAGGCCGCGAGCAGTACTTC. Amino acids: CASSWSSAGGREQYF.

The genes are TRBV4-3 and TRBJ1-2; a possible D gene is TRBD1 (6 bases). This CDR3 comprises 18 residues. Germline assignment: CDR1 LGHNA and CDR2 YSLEER. V gave up 0 bases and J gave up 6 bases, with 23 bases separating them. The CDR3: CASSQDIRGTGTAHGYTF. CDR3 bases: TGCGCCAGCAGCCAAGATATAAGGGGAACAGGGACCGCCCATGGCTACACCTTC.

This clonotype was counted a few times. The chain couples TRBV10-3 to TRBJ1-2; no clear D gene. The CDR3 is 14 amino acids. V was shortened by 1 base and J by 3 bases, with 9 bases between the two germline ends. CDR1 ENHRY and CDR2 SYGVKD come from the germline V gene. The CDR3 DNA follows: TGTGCCATCAGTGAGTACGGAGCCTACTATGGCTACACCTTC. The encoded protein is CAISEYGAYYGYTF.

This clonotype was recorded a few times. This sequence joins TRBV14 and TRBJ2-7; D might be TRBD2 (5 bases). Per germline, CDR1 SGHDN and CDR2 FVKESK. The CDR3 loop spans 15 amino acids. Trimming shortened V by 0 bases and J by 7 bases, and 16 bases separated the two germline ends. The CDR3 reads CASSQDSREGGEQYF. The CDR3 DNA reads as TGTGCCAGCAGCCAAGATTCCCGGGAAGGAGGAGAGCAGTACTTC.

The rearrangement uses TRBV30 and TRBJ1-1, with D possibly matching TRBD1 (6 bases). Per germline, CDR1 GTSNPN and CDR2 SVGIG (reference sequence). The CDR3 is 13 amino acids. Trimming stripped 2 bases from V and 8 bases from J, with 15 bases between. The CDR3 sequence is CAWSTTGFTEAFF. In nucleotides, the CDR3 is TGTGCCTGGAGTACAACAGGGTTCACAGAAGCTTTCTTT.

There are many counts of this clonotype. The rearrangement uses TRBV5-1 and TRBJ1-1, with D unclear. V was cut by 1 base and J by 1 base, with 8 bases left in between. This CDR3 contains 14 residues. Germline assignment: CDR1 SGHRS and CDR2 YFSETQ. This CDR3 reads CASSLHAGNTEAFF. DNA for the CDR3: TGCGCCAGCAGCTTGCATGCAGGGAACACTGAAGCTTTCTTT.

This clonotype has a count of ten or more. The genes are TRBV11-2 and TRBJ2-1; possibly TRBD1 or TRBD2 for D (6 bases each). CDR3 length: 14 amino acids. V was trimmed by 7 bases and J by 8 bases, leaving 18 bases between them. CDR1 SGHAT and CDR2 FQNNGV come from the germline V gene. The CDR3 DNA is TGTGCCAGCACCCCCCTAGGGGGAGGCGATGAGCAGTTCTTC. This translates into CASTPLGGGDEQFF.

At least ten counts were recorded for this clonotype. V usage is TRBV20-1 and J usage is TRBJ2-1; D is undetermined. V lost 3 bases and J 5 bases, leaving 14 bases between the germline ends. Looked up from germline, CDR1 is DFQATT and CDR2 is SNEGSKA (reference sequence). The CDR3 has 14 amino acids. The CDR3 loop is CSARDLLRHNEQFF. The CDR3 DNA follows: TGCAGTGCTAGGGATCTCCTCCGGCACAATGAGCAGTTCTTC.

This clonotype occurred many times. The gene calls are TRBV10-2 and TRBJ1-2; D not resolved. The germline CDR1 and CDR2 sequences are WSHSY and SAAADI. The V end lost 3 bases, the J end lost 4 bases, and 9 bases lay between the germline ends. The CDR3 is made up of 13 amino acids. The DNA for the CDR3 is TGCGCCAGCAGTGATGGGCCACTCTATGGCTACACCTTC. Its translation is CASSDGPLYGYTF.

The V and J genes are TRBV18 and TRBJ2-1; D may be TRBD2 (5 bases). Trimming took 3 bases from V and 0 from J, leaving 9 bases between them. Germline CDR1 is KGHSH and CDR2 is LQKENI. The CDR3 consists of 15 residues. The chain's CDR3 is CASSPWGVSYNEQFF. CDR3 DNA: TGTGCCAGCTCACCGTGGGGAGTCTCCTACAATGAGCAGTTCTTC.

This clonotype has only a few counts. The chain combines TRBV20-1 with TRBJ1-6; D is possibly TRBD1 (5 bases). Trimming removed 5 bases at V and 18 bases at J, with 17 bases between. CDR1 is DFQATT, CDR2 SNEGSKA, per germline (reference sequence). The CDR3 length is 11 residues. The CDR3 loop reads CSAGTGAGHHF. The CDR3 DNA reads TGCAGTGCTGGGACGGGCGCCGGGCACCACTTT.

At least ten counts were recorded for this clonotype. The V gene is TRBV2, the J gene TRBJ2-1; D call uncertain. Trimming shortened V by 4 bases and J by 2 bases, and 3 bases separated the two germline ends. CDR3 length: 12 amino acids. Germline CDR1 SNHLY, CDR2 FYNNEI. The CDR3 here is CASSATYNEQFF. The CDR3 region has the DNA TGTGCCAGCAGTGCCACCTACAATGAGCAGTTCTTC.

The chain carries TRBV5-1 and TRBJ2-3; 7 bases line up with TRBD2. Germline CDR1 SGHRS, CDR2 YFSETQ. The CDR3 has 16 residues. The ends lost 1 base at V and 1 base at J; junction bases unmatched: 6. Written as DNA, the CDR3 is TGCGCCAGCAGCTTGTTACCTAGCGGAGGCACAGATACGCAGTATTTT. The encoded protein is CASSLLPSGGTDTQYF.

This clonotype was detected many times. The chain carries TRBV12-3 or TRBV12-4 and TRBJ1-4; D uncertain. CDR3 length: 14 residues. Trimming removed 3 bases from V and 8 bases from J, with 13 bases in between. CDR3 residues: CASSLTPPVEKLFF. The CDR3, as DNA: TGTGCCAGCAGTTTGACTCCACCGGTGGAAAAACTGTTTTTT.

At least ten counts were recorded for this clonotype. This rearrangement joins TRBV12-3 or TRBV12-4 to TRBJ2-2; 11 bases fit TRBD2. After removal of 5 bases from V and 4 bases from J, the junction contained 3 bases not matched to a gene. The CDR3 totals 15 residues. CDR3 in amino acids: CASSPSGRITGELFF. In DNA, the CDR3 is TGTGCCAGCAGTCCTAGCGGGAGGATCACCGGGGAGCTGTTTTTT.